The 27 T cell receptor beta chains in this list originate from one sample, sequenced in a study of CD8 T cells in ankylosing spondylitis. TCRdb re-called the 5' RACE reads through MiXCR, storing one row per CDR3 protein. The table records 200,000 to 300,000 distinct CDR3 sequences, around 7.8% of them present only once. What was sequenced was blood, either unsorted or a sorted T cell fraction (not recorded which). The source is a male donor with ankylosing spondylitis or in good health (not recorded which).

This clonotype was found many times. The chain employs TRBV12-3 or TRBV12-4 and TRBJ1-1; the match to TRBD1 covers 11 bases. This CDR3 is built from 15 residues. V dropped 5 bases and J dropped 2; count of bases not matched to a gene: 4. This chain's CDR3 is CASSPRTGGNTEAFF. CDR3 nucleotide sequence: TGTGCCAGCAGTCCCAGGACAGGGGGCAACACTGAAGCTTTCTTT.

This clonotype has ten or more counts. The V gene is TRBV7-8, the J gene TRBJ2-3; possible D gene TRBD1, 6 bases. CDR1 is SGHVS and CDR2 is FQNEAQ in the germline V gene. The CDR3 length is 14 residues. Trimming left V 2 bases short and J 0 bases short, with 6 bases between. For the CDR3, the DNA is TGTGCCAGCAGCTTACAGGGGAGCACAGATACGCAGTATTTT. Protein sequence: CASSLQGSTDTQYF.

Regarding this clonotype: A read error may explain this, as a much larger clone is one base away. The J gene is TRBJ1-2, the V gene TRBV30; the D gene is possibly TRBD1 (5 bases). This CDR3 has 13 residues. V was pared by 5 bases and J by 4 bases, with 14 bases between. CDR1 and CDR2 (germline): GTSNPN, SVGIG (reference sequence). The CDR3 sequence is CAWVADTFYGYTF. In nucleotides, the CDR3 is TGTGCCTGGGTCGCGGACACTTTCTATGGCTACACCTTC.

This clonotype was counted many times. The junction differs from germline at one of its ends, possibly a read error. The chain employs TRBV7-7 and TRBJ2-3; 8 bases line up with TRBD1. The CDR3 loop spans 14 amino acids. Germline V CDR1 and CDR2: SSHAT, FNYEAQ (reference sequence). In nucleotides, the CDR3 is TGTGCTAGCAGCCAGGACAGGGTGGCAGATACGCAGTATTTT. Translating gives CASSQDRVADTQYF.

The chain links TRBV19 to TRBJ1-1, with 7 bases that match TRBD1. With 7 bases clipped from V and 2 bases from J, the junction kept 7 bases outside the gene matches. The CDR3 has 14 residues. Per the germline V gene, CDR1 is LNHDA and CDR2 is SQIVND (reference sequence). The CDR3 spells CASTDDRANTEAFF. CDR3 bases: TGTGCCAGTACCGATGACAGGGCAAACACTGAAGCTTTCTTT. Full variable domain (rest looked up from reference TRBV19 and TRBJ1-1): DGGITQSPKYLFRKEGQNVTLSCEQNLNHDAMYWYRQDPGQGLRLIYYSQIVNDFQKGDIAEGYSVSREKKESFPLTVTSAQKNPTAFYLCASTDDRANTEAFFGQGTRLTVV.

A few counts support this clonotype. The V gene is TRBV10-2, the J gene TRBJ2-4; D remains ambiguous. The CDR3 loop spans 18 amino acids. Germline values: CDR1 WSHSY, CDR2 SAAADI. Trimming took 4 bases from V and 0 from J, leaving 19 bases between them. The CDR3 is CASSGLTHPLIAKNIQYF. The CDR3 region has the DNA TGCGCCAGCAGTGGTCTCACCCACCCCTTAATAGCCAAAAACATTCAGTACTTC.

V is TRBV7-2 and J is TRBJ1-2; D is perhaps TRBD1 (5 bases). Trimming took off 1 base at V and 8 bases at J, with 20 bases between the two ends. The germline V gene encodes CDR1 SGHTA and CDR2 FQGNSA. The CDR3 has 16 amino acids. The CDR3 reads CASSLGPGQLTIGYTF. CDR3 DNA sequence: TGTGCCAGCAGCTTAGGACCAGGGCAGCTAACTATCGGCTACACCTTC.

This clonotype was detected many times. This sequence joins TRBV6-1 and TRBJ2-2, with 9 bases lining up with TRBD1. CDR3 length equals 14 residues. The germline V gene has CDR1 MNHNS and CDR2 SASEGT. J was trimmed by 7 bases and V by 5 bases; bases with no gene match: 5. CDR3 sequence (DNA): TGTGCCAGCAGTCGACAGGGGGTCGGCGGGGAGCTGTTTTTT. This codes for CASSRQGVGGELFF.

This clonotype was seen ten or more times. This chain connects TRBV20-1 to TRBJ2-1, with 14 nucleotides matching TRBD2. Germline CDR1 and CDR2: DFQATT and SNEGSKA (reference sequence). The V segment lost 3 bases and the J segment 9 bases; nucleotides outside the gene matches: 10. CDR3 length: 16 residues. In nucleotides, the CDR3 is TGCAGTGCTAGCCTGGGACTAGCGGGAGAGAAACGTGAGCAGTTCTTC. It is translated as CSASLGLAGEKREQFF.

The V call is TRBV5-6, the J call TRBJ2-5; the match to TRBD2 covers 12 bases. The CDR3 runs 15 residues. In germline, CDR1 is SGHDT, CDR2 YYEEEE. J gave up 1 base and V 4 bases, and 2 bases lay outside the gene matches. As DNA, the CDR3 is TGTGCCAGCAGCCAACTAGCGGGGGGCCAAGAGACCCAGTACTTC. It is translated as CASSQLAGGQETQYF.

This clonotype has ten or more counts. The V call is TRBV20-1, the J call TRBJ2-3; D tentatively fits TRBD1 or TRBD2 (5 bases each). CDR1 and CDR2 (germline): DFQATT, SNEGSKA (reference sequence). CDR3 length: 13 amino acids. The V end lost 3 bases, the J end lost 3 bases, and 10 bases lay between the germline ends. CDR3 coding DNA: TGCAGTGCTAGGGGGCCGGGGACAGATACGCAGTATTTT. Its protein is CSARGPGTDTQYF.

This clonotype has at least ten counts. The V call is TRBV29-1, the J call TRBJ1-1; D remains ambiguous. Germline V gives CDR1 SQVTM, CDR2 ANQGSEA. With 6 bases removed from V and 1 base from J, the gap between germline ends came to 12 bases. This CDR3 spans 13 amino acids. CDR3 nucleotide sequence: TGCAGCGTGGAGGGTAGCCCGAACACTGAAGCTTTCTTT. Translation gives CSVEGSPNTEAFF.

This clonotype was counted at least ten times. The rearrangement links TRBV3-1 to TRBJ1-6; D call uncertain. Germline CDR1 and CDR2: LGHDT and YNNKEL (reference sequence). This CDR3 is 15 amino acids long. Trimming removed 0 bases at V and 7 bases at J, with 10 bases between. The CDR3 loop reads CASSQEVHVNSPLHF. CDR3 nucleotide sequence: TGTGCCAGCAGCCAAGAGGTGCATGTGAATTCACCCCTCCACTTT.

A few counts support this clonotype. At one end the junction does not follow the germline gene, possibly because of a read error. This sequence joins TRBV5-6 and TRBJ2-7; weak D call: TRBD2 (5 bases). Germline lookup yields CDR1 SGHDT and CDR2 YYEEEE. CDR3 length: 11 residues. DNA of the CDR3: TGTGCCAGCAGCTTGGGTAGGGAGAAGGACTTC. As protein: CASSLGREKDF.

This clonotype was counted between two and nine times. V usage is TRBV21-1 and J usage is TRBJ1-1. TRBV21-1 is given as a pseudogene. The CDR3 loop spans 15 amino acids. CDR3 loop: CASLDQRGRNTEAFF. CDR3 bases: TGTGCCAGCCTAGATCAACGTGGCCGGAACACTGAAGCTTTCTTT.

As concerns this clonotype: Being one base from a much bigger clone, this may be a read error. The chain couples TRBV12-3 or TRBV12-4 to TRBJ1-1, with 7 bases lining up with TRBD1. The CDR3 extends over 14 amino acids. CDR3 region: CASRNRGENPEAFF. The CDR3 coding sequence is TGTGCCAGCAGAAACAGGGGCGAGAACCCTGAAGCTTTCTTT.

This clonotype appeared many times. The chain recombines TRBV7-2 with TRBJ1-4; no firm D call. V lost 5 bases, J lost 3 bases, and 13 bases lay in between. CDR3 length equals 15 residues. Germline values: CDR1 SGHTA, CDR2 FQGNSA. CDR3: CASSRMATANEKLFF. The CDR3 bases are TGTGCCAGCAGCCGAATGGCCACGGCTAATGAAAAACTGTTTTTT.

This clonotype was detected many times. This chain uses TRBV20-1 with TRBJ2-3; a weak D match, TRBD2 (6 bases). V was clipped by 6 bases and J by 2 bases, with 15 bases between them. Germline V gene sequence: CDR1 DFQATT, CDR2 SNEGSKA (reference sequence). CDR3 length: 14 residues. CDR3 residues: CSAPRGRNTDTQYF. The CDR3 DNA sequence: TGCAGTGCCCCCCGAGGGAGGAACACAGATACGCAGTATTTT.

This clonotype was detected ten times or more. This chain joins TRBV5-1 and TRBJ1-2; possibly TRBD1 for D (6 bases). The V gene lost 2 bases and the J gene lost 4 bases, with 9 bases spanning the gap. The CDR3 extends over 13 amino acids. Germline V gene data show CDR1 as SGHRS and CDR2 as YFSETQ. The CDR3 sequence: CASSFQGSYGYTF. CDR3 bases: TGCGCCAGCAGCTTTCAGGGGTCCTATGGCTACACCTTC.

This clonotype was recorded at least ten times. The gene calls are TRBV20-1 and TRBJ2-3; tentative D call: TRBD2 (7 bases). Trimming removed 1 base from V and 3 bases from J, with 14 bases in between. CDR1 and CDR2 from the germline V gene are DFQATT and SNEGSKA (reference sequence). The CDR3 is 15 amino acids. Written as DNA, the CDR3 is TGCAGTGCTAGAGGGCCGGGGGGCCGTACAGATACGCAGTATTTT. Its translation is CSARGPGGRTDTQYF.

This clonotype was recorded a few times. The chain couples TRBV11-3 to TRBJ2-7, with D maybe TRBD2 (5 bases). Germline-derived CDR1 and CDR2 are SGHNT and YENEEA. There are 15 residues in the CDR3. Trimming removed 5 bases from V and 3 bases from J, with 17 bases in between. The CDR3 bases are TGTGCCAGCAGCCCGGCGGGTCTATCGGGCTACGAGCAGTACTTC. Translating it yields CASSPAGLSGYEQYF.

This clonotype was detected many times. The CDR3 region has the DNA TGTGCCACCAGTGACTCAGGGGGCTTAGCGACTGAAGCTTTCTTT. Translated: CATSDSGGLATEAFF. The genes are TRBV24-1 and TRBJ1-1; TRBD1 aligns across 8 bases. CDR1 is KGHDR and CDR2 is SFDVKD in the germline V gene. Germline trimming cut 4 bases from V and 5 bases from J; bases unmatched to any gene: 8. CDR3 size: 15 residues.

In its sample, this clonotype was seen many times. CDR3 bases: TGTGCCAGCAGCTTAGTGGGGACAGGTCCGCCTGAGCAGTACTTC. Translating it yields CASSLVGTGPPEQYF. The chain links TRBV11-2 to TRBJ2-7, with 8 bases matching TRBD1. Germline CDR1 is SGHAT and CDR2 is FQNNGV. The V and J ends lost 1 base and 7 bases, in that order; junction bases with no gene match: 9. The CDR3 loop spans 15 amino acids.

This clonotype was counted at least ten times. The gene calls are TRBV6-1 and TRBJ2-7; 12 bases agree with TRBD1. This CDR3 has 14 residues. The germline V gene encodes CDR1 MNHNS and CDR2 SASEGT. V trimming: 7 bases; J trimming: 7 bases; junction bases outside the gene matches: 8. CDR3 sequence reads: CASTTGQGAKEQYF. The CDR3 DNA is TGTGCCAGCACTACGGGACAGGGGGCGAAAGAGCAGTACTTC.

DNA of the CDR3: TGTGCCAGCAGCTTACCAGGACAGGGCCAGTACTACGAGCAGTACTTC. It yields the protein CASSLPGQGQYYEQYF. V usage is TRBV7-9 and J usage is TRBJ2-7; 8 nucleotides match TRBD1. Germline CDR1 and CDR2: SEHNR and FQNEAQ (reference sequence). Trimming at V came to 2 bases and at J to 3 bases, leaving 9 bases not matched to a gene. The CDR3 consists of 16 residues.

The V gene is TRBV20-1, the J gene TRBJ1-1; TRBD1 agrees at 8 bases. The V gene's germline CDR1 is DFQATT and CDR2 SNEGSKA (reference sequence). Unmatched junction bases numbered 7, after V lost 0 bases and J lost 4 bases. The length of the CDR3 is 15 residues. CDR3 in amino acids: CSAREGGTGGTEAFF. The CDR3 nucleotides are TGCAGTGCTAGAGAGGGGGGTACAGGGGGCACTGAAGCTTTCTTT.

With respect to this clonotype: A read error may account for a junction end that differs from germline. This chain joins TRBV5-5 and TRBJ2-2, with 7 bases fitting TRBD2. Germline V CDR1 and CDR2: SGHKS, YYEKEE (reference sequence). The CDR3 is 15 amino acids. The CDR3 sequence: CTSTKASGATGELFF. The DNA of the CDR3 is TGTACCAGCACCAAGGCCAGCGGGGCCACCGGGGAGCTGTTTTTT. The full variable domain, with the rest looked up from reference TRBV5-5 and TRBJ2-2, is DAGVTQSPTHLIKTRGQQVTLRCSPISGHKSVSWYQQVLGQGPQFIFQYYEKEERGRGNFPDRFSARQFPNYSSELNVNALLLGDSALYLCTSTKASGATGELFFGEGSRLTVL.